This T cell receptor beta chain was observed in a study of blood T cell repertoires in COVID-19. CDR3 size: 11 residues. Trimming cost V 8 bases and J 2 bases; bases outside gene matches: 0. The germline V gene has CDR1 MDHEN and CDR2 SYDVKM. The method was immunoSEQ multiplex PCR; TCRdb's version includes in-frame clones alone and lacks a portion of them. The sample lists around 310,000 clones, roughly 90% seen once, with about a tenth in the top ten. The age range of participants was about 18 to 89 years, with residence in roughly 25 US areas. The gene calls are TRBV28 and TRBJ2-7; TRBD2 agrees at 7 bases. What was sequenced was PBMCs or T cells enriched from blood (not recorded which). The clonotype comes from a woman in her 30s who had recovered from COVID-19. This chain's CDR3 is CASGRAYEQYF. DNA for the CDR3: TGTGCCAGCGGGAGGGCCTACGAGCAGTACTTC.